These T cell receptor beta chains were read from a single sample in a study of cytomegalovirus exposure and HLA in healthy donors. Measured with immunoSEQ multiplex PCR; TCRdb has only the in-frame clones, and not every one. The table includes roughly 110,000 clones, about 70% detected once. The sequencing input was PBMCs. The receptors derive from a female donor in good health and CMV-seronegative. CDR3s include the opening cysteine and the closing phenylalanine or tryptophan. Each record gives: J gene, V gene, D gene, clone size, CDR3 DNA, CDR3 protein. D genes are given only for firm matches. The size of a clone is reported for some rows only, either as once, few or many, or as a class for expanded clones.

>TRBJ1-4|TRBV28|TRBD1|NA
TGTGCCAGCAGGGGACAGAGCCTGAATGAAAAACTGTTTTTT
CASRGQSLNEKLFF
>TRBJ2-7|TRBV9|NA|NA
TGTGCCAGCAGTGACAGCAGCTACGAGCAGTACTTC
CASSDSSYEQYF
>TRBJ2-7|TRBV7-9|NA|NA
TGTGCCAGCAGCCCAACAGGCTACGAGCAGTACTTC
CASSPTGYEQYF
>TRBJ2-7|TRBV27|TRBD1|NA
TGTGCCAGCAGTCCCGGGACAGGGGGCTACGAGCAGTACTTC
CASSPGTGGYEQYF
>TRBJ2-3|TRBV27|TRBD1|NA
TGTGCCAGCAACCAACAGGGGGCAAGCACAGATACGCAGTATTTT
CASNQQGASTDTQYF
>TRBJ1-5|TRBV6-6|NA|NA
TGTGCCAGCAGTCCGGACAGCTACAATCAGCCCCAGCATTTT
CASSPDSYNQPQHF
>TRBJ1-2|TRBV28|NA|NA
TGTGCCAGCAGTTTGGGGGGGTTGGCTAACTATGGCTACACCTTC
CASSLGGLANYGYTF
>TRBJ1-2|TRBV5-1|TRBD1|NA
TGCGCCAGCAGCTTGCAGGGGGCGCAGGGCTACACCTTC
CASSLQGAQGYTF
>TRBJ1-2|TRBV30|TRBD1|few
TGTGCCTGGAGTTCACCAGGACAGGGGAACTATGGCTACACCTTC
CAWSSPGQGNYGYTF
>TRBJ2-5|TRBV29-1|NA|NA
TGCAGCGTTGTAGGAGCTAGTGGGGAGACCCAGTACTTC
CSVVGASGETQYF
>TRBJ2-7|TRBV7-3|TRBD2|few
TGTGCCAGCAGCTCGACTAGCGTCGGCGAGCAGTACTTC
CASSSTSVGEQYF
>TRBJ2-2|TRBV12-5|NA|NA
TGTGCTAGTGGTTTGAGGCTAGATGGCGGGGAGCTGTTTTTT
CASGLRLDGGELFF
>TRBJ2-1|TRBV7-8|TRBD1|NA
TGTGCCAGCAGCCCCCGGACAGGGGGTAATGAGCAGTTCTTC
CASSPRTGGNEQFF
>TRBJ2-1|TRBV19|NA|NA
TGTGCCAGTAGTATAGTCCTACCTCCGAATGAGCAGTTCTTC
CASSIVLPPNEQFF
>TRBJ2-7|TRBV5-5|TRBD2|NA
TGTGCCAGCAGCTTGGTACAGGTGGGGGGGGAGCAGTACTTC
CASSLVQVGGEQYF
>TRBJ2-7|TRBV27|TRBD2|few
TGTGCCAGCAGTAGGTTAGCGGGACCGACCTACGAGCAGTACTTC
CASSRLAGPTYEQYF
>TRBJ2-7|TRBV11-2|NA|NA
TGTGCCAGCAGCTGGGGAACCGGGATTTCCTACGAGCAGTACTTC
CASSWGTGISYEQYF
>TRBJ2-1|TRBV9|NA|few
TGTGCCAGCAGCGTTTCGGGGACTTTCAATGAGCAGTTCTTC
CASSVSGTFNEQFF
>TRBJ2-1|TRBV7-3|TRBD2|NA
TGTGCCAGCAGCTTAACGGCGGGAGGCCAATGGTTCTTC
CASSLTAGGQWFF
>TRBJ2-1|TRBV12-5|TRBD1|NA
TGTGCTAGTGGTAACGGACAGGGGCACAATGAGCAGTTCTTC
CASGNGQGHNEQFF
>TRBJ2-2|TRBV6-1|NA|NA
TGTGCCGGAAGGAGGGACACCGGGGAGCTGTTTTTT
CAGRRDTGELFF
>TRBJ2-1|TRBV6-1|TRBD2|NA
TGTGCCAGCATAGGGACTAGAGGTTTAAGTGAGCAGTTCTTC
CASIGTRGLSEQFF
>TRBJ1-2|TRBV6-6|TRBD1|once
TGTGCCAGCAGCCGCGACAGGGATGGCGGCTACACCTTC
CASSRDRDGGYTF
>TRBJ2-3|TRBV7-2|NA|NA
TGTGCCACCTCGATGGTAGCGGGCACAGATACGCAGTATTTT
CATSMVAGTDTQYF
>TRBJ1-5|TRBV27|NA|NA
TGTGCCAGCACGACAGGAAGGGGGAATCAGCCCCAGCATTTT
CASTTGRGNQPQHF
>TRBJ2-3|TRBV30|TRBD2|once
TGTGCCTGGAGAAGCGGGAGACGAGGCGGCACAGATACGCAGTATTTT
CAWRSGRRGGTDTQYF
>TRBJ2-7|TRBV10-2|TRBD2|NA
TGCGCCACTAGAAGCGGGAGCTCCTACGAGCAGTACTTC
CATRSGSSYEQYF